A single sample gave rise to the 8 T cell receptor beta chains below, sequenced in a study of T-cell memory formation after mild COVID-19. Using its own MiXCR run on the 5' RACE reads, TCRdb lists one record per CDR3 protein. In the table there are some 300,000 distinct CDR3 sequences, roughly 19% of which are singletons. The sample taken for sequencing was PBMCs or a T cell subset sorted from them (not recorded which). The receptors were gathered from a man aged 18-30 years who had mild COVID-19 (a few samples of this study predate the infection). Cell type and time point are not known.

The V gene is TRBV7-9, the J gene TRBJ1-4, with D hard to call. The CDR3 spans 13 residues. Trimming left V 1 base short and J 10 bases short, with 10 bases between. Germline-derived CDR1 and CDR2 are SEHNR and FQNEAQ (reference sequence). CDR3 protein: CASSLEIPRKLFF. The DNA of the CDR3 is TGTGCCAGCAGCTTAGAGATCCCCCGAAAACTGTTTTTT.

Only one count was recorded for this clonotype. Written as DNA, the CDR3 is TGCGCCAGCAGCCAACTTCTGACAGCCGGGACAGGTGACAACTATGGCTACACCTTC. It translates to CASSQLLTAGTGDNYGYTF. The genes are TRBV4-1 and TRBJ1-2; TRBD1 matches 8 bases. The V gene end was trimmed by 2 bases and the J gene end by 2 bases; junction bases not matched to a gene: 16. The CDR3 covers 19 residues. CDR1 is MGHRA and CDR2 is YSYEKL in the germline V gene.

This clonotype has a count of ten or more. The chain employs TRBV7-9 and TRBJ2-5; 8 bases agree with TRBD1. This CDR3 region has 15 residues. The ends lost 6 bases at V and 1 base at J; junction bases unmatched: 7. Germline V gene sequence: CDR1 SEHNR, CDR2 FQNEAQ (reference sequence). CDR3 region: CASSLRTGFQETQYF. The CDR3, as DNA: TGTGCCAGCAGTTTAAGGACAGGGTTCCAAGAGACCCAGTACTTC.

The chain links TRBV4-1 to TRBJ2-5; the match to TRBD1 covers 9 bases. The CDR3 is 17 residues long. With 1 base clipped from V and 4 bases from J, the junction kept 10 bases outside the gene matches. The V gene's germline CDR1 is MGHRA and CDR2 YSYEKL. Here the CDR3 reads CASSQVRGTGFRETQYF. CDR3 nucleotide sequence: TGCGCCAGCAGCCAAGTCCGAGGGACAGGGTTTCGAGAGACCCAGTACTTC.

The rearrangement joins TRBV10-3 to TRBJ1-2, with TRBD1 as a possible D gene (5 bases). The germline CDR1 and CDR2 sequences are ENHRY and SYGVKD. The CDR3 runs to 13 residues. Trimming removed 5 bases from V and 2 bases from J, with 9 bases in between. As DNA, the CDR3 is TGTGCCATCAGTCCCCGGGACAACTATGGCTACACCTTC. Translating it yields CAISPRDNYGYTF.

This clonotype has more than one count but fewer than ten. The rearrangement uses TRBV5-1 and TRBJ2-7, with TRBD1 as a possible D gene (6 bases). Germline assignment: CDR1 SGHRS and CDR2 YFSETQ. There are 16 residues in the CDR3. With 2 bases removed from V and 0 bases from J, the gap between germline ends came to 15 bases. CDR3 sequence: CASSLGPTGNSYEQYF. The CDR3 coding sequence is TGCGCCAGCAGCTTAGGCCCGACAGGAAACTCCTACGAGCAGTACTTC.

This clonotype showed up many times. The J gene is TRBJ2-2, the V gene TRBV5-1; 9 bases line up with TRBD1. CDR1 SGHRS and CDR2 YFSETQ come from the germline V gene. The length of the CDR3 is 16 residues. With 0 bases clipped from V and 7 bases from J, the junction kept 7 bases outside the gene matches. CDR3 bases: TGCGCCAGCAGCTTGGCTACAGGGGGCGCGATCGGGGAGCTGTTTTTT. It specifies CASSLATGGAIGELFF. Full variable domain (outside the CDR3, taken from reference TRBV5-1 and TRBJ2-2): KAGVTQTPRYLIKTRGQQVTLSCSPISGHRSVSWYQQTPGQGLQFLFEYFSETQRNKGNFPGRFSGRQFSNSRSEMNVSTLELGDSALYLCASSLATGGAIGELFFGEGSRLTVL.

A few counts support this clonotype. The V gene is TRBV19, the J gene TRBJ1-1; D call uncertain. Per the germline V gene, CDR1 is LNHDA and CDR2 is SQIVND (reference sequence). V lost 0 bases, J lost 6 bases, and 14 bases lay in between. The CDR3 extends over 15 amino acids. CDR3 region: CASSIEKGLRAEAFF. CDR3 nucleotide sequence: TGTGCCAGTAGTATAGAGAAGGGCCTCCGCGCTGAAGCTTTCTTT.